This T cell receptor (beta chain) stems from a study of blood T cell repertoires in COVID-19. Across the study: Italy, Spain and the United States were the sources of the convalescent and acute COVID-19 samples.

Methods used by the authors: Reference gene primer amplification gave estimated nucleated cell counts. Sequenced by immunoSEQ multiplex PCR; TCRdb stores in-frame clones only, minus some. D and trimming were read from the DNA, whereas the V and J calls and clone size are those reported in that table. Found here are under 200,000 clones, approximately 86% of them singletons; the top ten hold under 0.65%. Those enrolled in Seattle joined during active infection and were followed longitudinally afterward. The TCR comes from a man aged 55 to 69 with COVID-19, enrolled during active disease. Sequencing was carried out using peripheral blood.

The CDR3 region is CASSREGSQAFF. CDR3 bases: TGCGCCAGCAGCAGGGAGGGTTCCCAAGCTTTCTTT. The gene calls are TRBV5-1 and TRBJ1-1; D is unresolved. This CDR3 is 12 amino acids long. V shed 4 bases and J shed 9 bases, with 13 bases lying between them. Germline V gene lookup returns CDR1 SGHRS and CDR2 YFSETQ.